These T cell receptor beta chains were read from a single sample in a study of blood T cell repertoires in COVID-19. Assay used: immunoSEQ multiplex PCR; TCRdb lists only in-frame clones, some missing. Here the sample spans under 200,000 clones, about 76% being singletons. Sequencing was carried out using peripheral blood. The receptors were gathered from a woman between 40 and 50 years old with COVID-19, enrolled during active disease. Each CDR3 is given with its conserved first and last residue. The D gene is left open where the match is weak.

CASSDRGVAGNTIYF,TRBJ1-3,TRBV6-1,NA
CATSRGAFADTQYF,TRBJ2-3,TRBV15,NA
CASNPNNRGANQPQHF,TRBJ1-5,TRBV19,TRBD1
CASSRIGQGSEKLFF,TRBJ1-4,TRBV3-1/TRBV3-2,NA
CASSQDRGLTGELFF,TRBJ2-2,TRBV4-3,NA
CASSLLATGELFF,TRBJ2-2,TRBV5-4,NA
CASSQDAGQGYGYTF,TRBJ1-2,TRBV7-2,TRBD1
CSASYGTSEYF,TRBJ2-3,TRBV20-1,TRBD2
CASSEWDRGPYYYEQYF,TRBJ2-7,TRBV10-2,TRBD1
CASSSRTGGADTQYF,TRBJ2-3,TRBV7-3,TRBD1